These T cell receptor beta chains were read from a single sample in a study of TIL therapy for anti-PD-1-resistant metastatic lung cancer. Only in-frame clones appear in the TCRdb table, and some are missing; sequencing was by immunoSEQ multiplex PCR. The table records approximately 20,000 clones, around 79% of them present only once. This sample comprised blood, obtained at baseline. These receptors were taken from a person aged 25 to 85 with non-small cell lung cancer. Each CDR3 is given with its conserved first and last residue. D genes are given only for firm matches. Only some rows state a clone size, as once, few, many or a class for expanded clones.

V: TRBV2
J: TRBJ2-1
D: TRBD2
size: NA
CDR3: CASSVGTSGTTEQFF
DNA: TGTGCCAGCAGTGTGGGGACTAGCGGGACAACTGAGCAGTTCTTC

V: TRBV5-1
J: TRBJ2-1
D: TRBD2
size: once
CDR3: CASSYFLTSSGLYNEQFF
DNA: TGCGCCAGCAGCTACTTCCTTACCTCTAGCGGACTATACAATGAGCAGTTCTTC

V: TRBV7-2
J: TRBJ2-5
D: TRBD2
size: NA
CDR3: CASNIAGGWEETQYF
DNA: TGTGCCAGCAACATAGCGGGAGGGTGGGAAGAGACCCAGTACTTC

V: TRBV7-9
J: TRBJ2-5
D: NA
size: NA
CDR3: CASSLANEGTQYF
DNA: TGTGCCAGCAGCTTAGCGAATGAGGGGACCCAGTACTTC

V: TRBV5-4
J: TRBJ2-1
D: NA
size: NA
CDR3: CASSLGAGAGNEQFF
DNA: TGTGCCAGCAGCTTGGGTGCGGGGGCGGGCAATGAGCAGTTCTTC

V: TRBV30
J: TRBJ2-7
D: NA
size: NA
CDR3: CAWRLGGISYEQYF
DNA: TGTGCCTGGAGGTTGGGCGGGATCTCCTACGAGCAGTACTTC

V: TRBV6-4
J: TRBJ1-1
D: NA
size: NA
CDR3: CASSERIGGGTEAFF
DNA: TGTGCCAGCAGTGAAAGGATTGGGGGGGGCACTGAAGCTTTCTTT

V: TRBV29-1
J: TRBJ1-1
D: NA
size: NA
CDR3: CSVGVRGGTEAFF
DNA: TGCAGCGTTGGTGTCCGGGGAGGCACTGAAGCTTTCTTT

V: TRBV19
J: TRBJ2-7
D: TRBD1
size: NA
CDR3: CASSTSGGYEQYF
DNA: TGTGCCAGTAGTACTTCAGGGGGCTACGAGCAGTACTTC

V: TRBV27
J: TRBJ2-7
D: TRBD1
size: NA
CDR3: CASSLSGQGFYEQYF
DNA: TGTGCCAGCAGTTTATCGGGACAGGGCTTCTACGAGCAGTACTTC

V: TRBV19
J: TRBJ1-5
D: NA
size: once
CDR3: CASSFLGVDQPQHF
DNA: TGTGCCAGTAGTTTTCTAGGGGTGGATCAGCCCCAGCATTTT

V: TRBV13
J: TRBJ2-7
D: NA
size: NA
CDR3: CASRGLSYEQYF
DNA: TGTGCCAGCAGGGGACTGTCCTACGAGCAGTACTTC

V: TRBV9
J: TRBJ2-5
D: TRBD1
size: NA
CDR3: CASSVAGGVEETQYF
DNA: TGTGCCAGCAGCGTTGCAGGGGGCGTAGAAGAGACCCAGTACTTC

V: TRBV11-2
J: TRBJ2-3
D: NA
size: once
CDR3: CASSFQGGGGTDTQYF
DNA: TGTGCCAGCAGCTTTCAAGGGGGAGGAGGCACAGATACGCAGTATTTT

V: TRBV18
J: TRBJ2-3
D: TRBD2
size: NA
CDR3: CASSPLAGEDTQYF
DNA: TGTGCCAGCTCACCCCTAGCGGGAGAGGATACGCAGTATTTT

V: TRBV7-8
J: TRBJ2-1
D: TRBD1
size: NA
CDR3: CASSRGQGYEQFF
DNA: TGTGCCAGCAGCCGCGGACAGGGCTATGAGCAGTTCTTC

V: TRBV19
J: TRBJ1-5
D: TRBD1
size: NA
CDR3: CASSTGTGVMAAGNQPQHF
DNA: TGTGCCAGTAGTACGGGGACAGGGGTCATGGCCGCCGGCAATCAGCCCCAGCATTTT

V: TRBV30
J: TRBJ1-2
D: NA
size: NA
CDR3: CAWSVRRGQNYGYTF
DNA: TGTGCCTGGAGTGTACGACGGGGGCAGAACTATGGCTACACCTTC

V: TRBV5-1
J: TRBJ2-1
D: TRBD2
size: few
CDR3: CASSLGLAGGGQFF
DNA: TGCGCCAGCAGCTTGGGGCTAGCGGGAGGTGGGCAGTTCTTC

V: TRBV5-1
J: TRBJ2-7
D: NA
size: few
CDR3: CASSSGRGEQYF
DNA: TGCGCCAGCAGTTCCGGAAGGGGCGAGCAGTACTTC

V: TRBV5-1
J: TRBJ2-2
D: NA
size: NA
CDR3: CASSFTVAGELFF
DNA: TGCGCCAGCAGCTTCACGGTCGCCGGGGAGCTGTTTTTT

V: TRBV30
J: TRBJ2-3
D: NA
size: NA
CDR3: CARAFSGPDTQYF
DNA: TGTGCCCGGGCTTTTTCGGGTCCAGATACGCAGTATTTT

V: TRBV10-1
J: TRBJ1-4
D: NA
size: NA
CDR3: CASSDSAKREKLFF
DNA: TGCGCCAGCAGTGATAGCGCAAAGCGGGAAAAACTGTTTTTT

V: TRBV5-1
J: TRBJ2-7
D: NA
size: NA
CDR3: CASSPLLGSSYEQYF
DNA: TGCGCCAGCAGCCCCTTACTAGGTTCCTCCTACGAGCAGTACTTC

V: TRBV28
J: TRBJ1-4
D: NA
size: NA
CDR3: CASSLVGPLGEKLFF
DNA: TGTGCCAGCAGTTTAGTAGGACCTCTCGGGGAAAAACTGTTTTTT

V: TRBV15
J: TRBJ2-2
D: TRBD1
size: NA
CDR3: CATSRPQGALDTGELFF
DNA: TGTGCCACCAGCAGACCTCAGGGGGCCTTGGACACCGGGGAGCTGTTTTTT

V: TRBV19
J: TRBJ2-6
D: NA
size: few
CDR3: CASNLNGASGANVLTF
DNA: TGTGCCAGTAACCTCAACGGGGCCTCTGGGGCCAACGTCCTGACTTTC